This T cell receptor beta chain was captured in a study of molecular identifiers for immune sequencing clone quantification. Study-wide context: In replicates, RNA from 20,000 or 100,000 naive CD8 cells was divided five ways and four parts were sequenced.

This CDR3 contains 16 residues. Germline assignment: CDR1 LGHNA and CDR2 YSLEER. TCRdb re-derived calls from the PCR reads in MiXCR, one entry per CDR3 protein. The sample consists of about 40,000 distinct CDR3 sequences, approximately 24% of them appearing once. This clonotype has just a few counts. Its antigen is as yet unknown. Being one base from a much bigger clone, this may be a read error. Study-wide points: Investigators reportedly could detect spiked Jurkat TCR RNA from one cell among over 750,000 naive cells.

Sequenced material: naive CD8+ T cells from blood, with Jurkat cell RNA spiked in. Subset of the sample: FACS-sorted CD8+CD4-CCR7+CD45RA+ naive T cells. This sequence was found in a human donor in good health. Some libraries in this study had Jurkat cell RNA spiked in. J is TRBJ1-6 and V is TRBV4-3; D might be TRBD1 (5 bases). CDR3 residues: CASSQDPRGNNSPLPF. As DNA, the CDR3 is TGCGCCAGCAGCCAAGATCCGAGGGGCAATAATTCACCCCTCCCCTTT.